This T cell receptor (beta chain) was documented in a study of blood T cell repertoires in COVID-19. Overall study: There were acute and convalescent COVID-19 samples, and they came from the United States, Italy and Spain. The cDNA or gDNA used as material had been derived from T cells, B-cell-depleted T cells, or PBMCs.

The authors' processing: Amplification of reference gene primers was used by the study to estimate nucleated cell counts. Profiled with immunoSEQ multiplex PCR; TCRdb holds only in-frame clones, not every one. V, J and clone size were drawn from that table, and D and trimming were deduced from the DNA. Counted here are around 250,000 clones, just over 85% occurring once; the ten biggest clones make up about 3%. CDR3 length: 16 residues. Germline V gives CDR1 MNHEY, CDR2 SVGEGT. Trimming stripped 6 bases from V and 4 bases from J, with 21 bases between. The chain uses TRBV6-2 or TRBV6-3 and TRBJ1-1, with D possibly TRBD1 on 5 matching bases. Sequenced input: peripheral blood. The clonotype originates from a woman in her twenties or thirties with active or convalescent COVID-19. The DNA of the CDR3 is TGTGCCAGCAGCCGCCACGCCGGGGGGTTAGGCACTGAAGCTTTCTTT. It translates to CASSRHAGGLGTEAFF.